The entry below gives a single TCR beta chain sequence along with its context. This record comes from a study of blood T cell repertoires in COVID-19. The overall study: There were acute and convalescent COVID-19 samples, and they came from the United States, Italy and Spain. The cDNA or gDNA used as material had been derived from T cells, B-cell-depleted T cells, or PBMCs.

Using immunoSEQ multiplex PCR, the repertoire was profiled, and TCRdb retains in-frame clones only, with some absent. Here the sample spans 65,000 to 95,000 clones, around 89% being singletons. Trimming took off 6 bases at V and 7 bases at J, with 19 bases between the two ends. The CDR3 is made up of 16 amino acids. CDR1 and CDR2 (germline): SGHTA, FQGNSA. The origin of this receptor is a man between 65 and 79 years old with active or convalescent COVID-19. Sequenced material: peripheral blood. The rearrangement joins TRBV7-2 to TRBJ1-6; possible D gene TRBD1, 6 bases. The CDR3 nucleotides read TGTGCCAGCAGTTCCTGGGGACAAGGGGAAAATTCACCCCTCCACTTT. This translates into CASSSWGQGENSPLHF.